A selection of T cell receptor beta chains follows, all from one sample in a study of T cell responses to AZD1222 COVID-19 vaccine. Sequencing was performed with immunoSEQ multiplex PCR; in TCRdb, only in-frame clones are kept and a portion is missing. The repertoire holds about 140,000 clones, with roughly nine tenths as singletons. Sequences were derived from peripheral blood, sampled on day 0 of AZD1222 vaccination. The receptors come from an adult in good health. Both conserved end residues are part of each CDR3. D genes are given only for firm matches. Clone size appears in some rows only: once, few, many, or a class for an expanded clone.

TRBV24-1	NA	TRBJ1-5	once	TGTGCCACCAGTCTTTCGGGGTTAGGCAATCAGCCCCAGCATTTT	CATSLSGLGNQPQHF
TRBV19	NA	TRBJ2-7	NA	TGTGCCAGTAGTCGGAGGGCCGCCTACGAGCAGTACTTC	CASSRRAAYEQYF
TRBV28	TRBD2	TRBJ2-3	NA	TGTGCCAGCAGCCTAGGGGATAGCGGGAGCCGCGATACGCAGTATTTT	CASSLGDSGSRDTQYF
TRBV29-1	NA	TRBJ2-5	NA	TGCAGCGCCGGGTCGGCGAGATTAGAACAAGAGACCCAGTACTTC	CSAGSARLEQETQYF
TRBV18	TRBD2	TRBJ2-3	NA	TGTGCCAGCTCACAGCGGGAGCCCCATACGCAGTATTTT	CASSQREPHTQYF
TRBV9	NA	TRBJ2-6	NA	TGTGCCAGCAGCGTAGACAGGACTGGGGCCAACGTCCTGACTTTC	CASSVDRTGANVLTF
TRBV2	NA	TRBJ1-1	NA	TGTGCCAGCAGTGTCCAGGGAATAGGCGACACTGAAGCTTTCTTT	CASSVQGIGDTEAFF
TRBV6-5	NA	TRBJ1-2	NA	TGTGCCAGCAGCTCCAGGGACTATGGCTACACCTTC	CASSSRDYGYTF
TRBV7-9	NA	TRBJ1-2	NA	TGTGCCAGCAGCGACTGGGACGGCGTCAACTATGGCTACACCTTC	CASSDWDGVNYGYTF
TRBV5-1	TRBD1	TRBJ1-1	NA	TGCGCCAGCAGCGGGGACAGGGTCTCCACTGAAGCTTTCTTT	CASSGDRVSTEAFF
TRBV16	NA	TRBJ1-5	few	TGTGCCAGCAGCCGGGACTGGGGTAGCAATCAGCCCCAGCATTTT	CASSRDWGSNQPQHF
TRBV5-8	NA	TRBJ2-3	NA	TGTGCCAGCAGCTTGAGCGGACTCCGCACAGATACGCAGTATTTT	CASSLSGLRTDTQYF
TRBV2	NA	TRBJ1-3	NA	TGTGCCAGCAGTGAAGCGGCTGCTGGAAACACCATATATTTT	CASSEAAAGNTIYF
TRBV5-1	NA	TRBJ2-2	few	TGCGCCAGCAGCTTTTCTGCCGGGGAGCTGTTTTTT	CASSFSAGELFF
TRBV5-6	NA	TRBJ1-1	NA	TGTGCCAGCAGCTTGGCGGGCTCCAGGCGGGCGACTGAAGCTTTCTTT	CASSLAGSRRATEAFF
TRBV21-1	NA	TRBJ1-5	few	TGTGCCAGTAAATTCAGGGAAAACAATCAGCCCCAGCATTTT	CASKFRENNQPQHF
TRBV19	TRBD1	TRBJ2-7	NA	TGTGCCAGTAGTCCGTGGGGGACAGGTAGGACCTACGAGCAGTACTTC	CASSPWGTGRTYEQYF
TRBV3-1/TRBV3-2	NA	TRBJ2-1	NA	TGTGCCAGCAGCCCGCGTGGCAGGGGGAGGACTAATGAGCAGTTCTTC	CASSPRGRGRTNEQFF
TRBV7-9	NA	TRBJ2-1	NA	TGTGCCAGCAGCTTAGAGGGGGGTAAGCAGTTCTTC	CASSLEGGKQFF
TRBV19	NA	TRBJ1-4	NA	TGTGCCAGTATGGGGACTTCAGCCTATCTGGAAAAACTGTTTTTT	CASMGTSAYLEKLFF
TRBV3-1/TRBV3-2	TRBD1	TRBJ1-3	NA	TGTGCCAGCAGCCCAGAAGGACAGGGGTCTGGAAACACCATATATTTT	CASSPEGQGSGNTIYF
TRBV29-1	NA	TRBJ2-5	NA	TGCAGCGTTGAGGCCCCAGCGAATCCAAGAGAGACCCAGTACTTC	CSVEAPANPRETQYF
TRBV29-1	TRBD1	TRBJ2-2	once	TGCAGCGCTCCGGGACAGGAGAACACCGGGGAGCTGTTTTTT	CSAPGQENTGELFF
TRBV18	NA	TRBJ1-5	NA	TGTGCCAGCTCGCCCGGGACACCGAATAGCAATCAGCCCCAGCATTTT	CASSPGTPNSNQPQHF
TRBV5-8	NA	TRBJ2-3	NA	TGTGCCAGCAGTCTGGCGGTTAGCACAGATACGCAGTATTTT	CASSLAVSTDTQYF
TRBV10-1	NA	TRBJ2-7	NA	TGCGCCAGCAGTGAGTCGGACACAGAAGGGGAAGAGTACTTC	CASSESDTEGEEYF
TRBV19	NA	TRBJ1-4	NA	TGTGCCAGTAGTTCGGGTCTGCCAGGGGTTGAAAAACTGTTTTTT	CASSSGLPGVEKLFF
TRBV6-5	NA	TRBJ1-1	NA	TGTGCCAGCAGTTACGCCGGGACGGTGAACACTGAAGCTTTCTTT	CASSYAGTVNTEAFF
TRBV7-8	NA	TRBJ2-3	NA	TGTGCCAGCAGCTTTTACCGGGACCGAGACACAGATACGCAGTATTTT	CASSFYRDRDTDTQYF
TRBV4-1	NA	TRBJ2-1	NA	TGCGCCAGCAGCCAAGATCTTTACTCCTACAATGAGCAGTTCTTC	CASSQDLYSYNEQFF
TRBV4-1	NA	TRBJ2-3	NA	TGCGCCAGCAGCCAAATAAGGACGCGGACAGATACGCAGTATTTT	CASSQIRTRTDTQYF
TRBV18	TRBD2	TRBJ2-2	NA	TGTGCCAGCGCAATCCGGCGGGGGGGCAACACCGGGGAGCTGTTTTTT	CASAIRRGGNTGELFF
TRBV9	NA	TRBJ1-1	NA	TGTGCCAGCAGCGTAATTACAGGGAGCACTGAAGCTTTCTTT	CASSVITGSTEAFF
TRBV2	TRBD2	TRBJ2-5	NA	TGTGCCAGCAGTGACCCGGGGGGGAGGGCGACCCAGTACTTC	CASSDPGGRATQYF
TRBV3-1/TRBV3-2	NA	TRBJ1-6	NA	TGTGCCAGCAGCCAACCAGCTCTTTGGACAGAGGATTATAATTCACCCCTCCACTTT	CASSQPALWTEDYNSPLHF
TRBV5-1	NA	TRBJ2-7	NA	TGCGCCAGCAGCTTGGGGTTTTCCTACGAGCAGTACTTC	CASSLGFSYEQYF
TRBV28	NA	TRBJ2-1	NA	TGTGCCAGCAGTTTAGGCTGGGTACAAGGTGAGCAGTTCTTC	CASSLGWVQGEQFF
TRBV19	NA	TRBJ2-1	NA	TGTGCCAGTAGTACACCCACCGGGCCCTCCTACAATGAGCAGTTCTTC	CASSTPTGPSYNEQFF
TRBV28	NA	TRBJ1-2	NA	TGTGCCAGCAGTTTCCCCAAGGGTCAGAACTATGGCTACACCTTC	CASSFPKGQNYGYTF
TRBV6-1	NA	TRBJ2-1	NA	TGTGCCAGCAGTGAGGGACTGCCCTGGGAGCAGTTCTTC	CASSEGLPWEQFF
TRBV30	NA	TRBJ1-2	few	TGTGCCTGGAGCCAAAACCTTAACTATGGCTACACCTTC	CAWSQNLNYGYTF
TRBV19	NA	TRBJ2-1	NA	TGTGCCAGTAGGGGCGGGTACAATGAGCAGTTCTTC	CASRGGYNEQFF
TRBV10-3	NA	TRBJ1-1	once	TGTGCCATCAGTGAAAGGGGAAGCACTGAAGCTTTCTTT	CAISERGSTEAFF
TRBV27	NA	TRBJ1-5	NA	TGTGCCAGCAGCGTCCAGAAGGGAGCTAATCAGCCCCAGCATTTT	CASSVQKGANQPQHF
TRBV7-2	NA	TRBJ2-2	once	TGTGCCAGCAGCTTTACGTACACCGGGGAGCTGTTTTTT	CASSFTYTGELFF
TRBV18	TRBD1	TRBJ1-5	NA	TGTGCCAGCTCACCTACAGGGGGGGATCAGCCCCAGCATTTT	CASSPTGGDQPQHF
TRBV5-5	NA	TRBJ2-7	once	TGTGCCAGCAGCCGCCTATCGAGCTCCTACGAGCAGTACTTC	CASSRLSSSYEQYF
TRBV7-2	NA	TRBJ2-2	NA	TGTGCCAGCAGCTCCCGTACGGCTCGAACAGGGGAGCTGTTTTTT	CASSSRTARTGELFF
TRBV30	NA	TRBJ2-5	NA	TGTGCCTGGAGTCGGTACAACCAAGAGACCCAGTACTTC	CAWSRYNQETQYF
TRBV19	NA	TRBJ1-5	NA	TGTGCCAGCGTTCAGGGATACAATCAGCCCCAGCATTTT	CASVQGYNQPQHF
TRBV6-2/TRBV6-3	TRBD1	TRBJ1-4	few	TGTGCCAGCAGTCGACAGGGAACTAATGAAAAACTGTTTTTT	CASSRQGTNEKLFF
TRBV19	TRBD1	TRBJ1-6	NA	TGTGCCAGTAGTATCGCAGGGGGAGAATCACCCCTCCACTTT	CASSIAGGESPLHF
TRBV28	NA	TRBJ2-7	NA	TGTGCCAGCAAGGTCGGCGGAGCTGCCTACGAGCAGTACTTC	CASKVGGAAYEQYF
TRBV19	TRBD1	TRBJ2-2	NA	TGTGCCAGTAGTGCCAAGGGGGCTACCGGGGAGCTGTTTTTT	CASSAKGATGELFF
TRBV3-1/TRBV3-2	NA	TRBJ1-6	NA	TGTGCCAGCAGCCCTGGACGGGGAGGTAATTCACCCCTCCACTTT	CASSPGRGGNSPLHF
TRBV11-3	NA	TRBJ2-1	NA	TGTGCCAGCAGCTTCGGCGCCCGCTCCTACAATGAGCAGTTCTTC	CASSFGARSYNEQFF
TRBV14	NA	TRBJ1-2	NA	TGTGCCAGCAGCTTGCAGGGGTTGTCCTACACCTTC	CASSLQGLSYTF